The 22 T cell receptor beta chains presented below share a single source sample, sequenced in a study of T-cell reconstitution after alpha-beta-depleted transplantation in children. A library of TCRbeta sequences, prepared with unique molecular identifiers, was generated. One entry per CDR3 protein, called by TCRdb with MiXCR from the PCR reads. The table records about 610,000 distinct CDR3 sequences, about 10% of them present only once. The source material was PBMCs from the stem cell graft donor, sampled from the stem cell graft. The receptors were gathered from a human donor who donated a stem cell graft to a child with acute myeloid leukemia.

At least ten counts were recorded for this clonotype. The genes are TRBV20-1 and TRBJ2-2; 9 bases agree with TRBD2. The junction had 15 bases not matched to a gene; V was cut back by 3 bases and J by 7 bases. The germline V gene has CDR1 DFQATT and CDR2 SNEGSKA (reference sequence). The CDR3 length is 17 residues. This CDR3 reads CSARRLAASSNGGELFF. The CDR3 DNA sequence: TGCAGTGCTAGGAGACTAGCGGCCTCCTCAAATGGCGGGGAGCTGTTTTTT.

This rearrangement joins TRBV2 to TRBJ2-1; the D gene could be TRBD1 or TRBD2 (6 bases each). V lost 7 bases, J lost 6 bases, and 16 bases lay in between. CDR1 and CDR2 (germline): SNHLY, FYNNEI. This CDR3 spans 14 amino acids. The CDR3 coding sequence is TGTGCCAGCAAGCTAGGGGGGAATATCAATGAGCAGTTCTTC. Translation gives CASKLGGNINEQFF.

This chain links TRBV7-9 with TRBJ1-2; D call uncertain. Germline lookup yields CDR1 SEHNR and CDR2 FQNEAQ (reference sequence). This CDR3 spans 12 amino acids. V gave up 1 base and J gave up 8 bases, with 8 bases separating them. CDR3 nucleotides: TGTGCCAGCAGCTTAGTTCAGGTCGGCTACACCTTC. It is translated as CASSLVQVGYTF. The variable domain in full, completed from reference TRBV7-9 and TRBJ1-2, reads DTGVSQNPRHKITKRGQNVTFRCDPISEHNRLYWYRQTLGQGPEFLTYFQNEAQLEKSRLLSDRFSAERPKGSFSTLEIQRTEQGDSAMYLCASSLVQVGYTFGSGTRLTVV.

This clonotype was seen at least ten times. The rearrangement joins TRBV5-1 to TRBJ2-2; 7 bases match TRBD2. The CDR3 runs to 15 residues. Per the germline V gene, CDR1 is SGHRS and CDR2 is YFSETQ. V was clipped by 7 bases and J by 3 bases; unmatched bases: 9. The CDR3 region is CASWDYSRDTGELFF. DNA of the CDR3: TGCGCCAGCTGGGACTATTCGAGGGACACCGGGGAGCTGTTTTTT.

This clonotype was seen repeatedly, ten times or more. The rearrangement uses TRBV28 and TRBJ2-1, with a possible D match to TRBD2 (5 bases). CDR3 length: 15 amino acids. CDR1 is MDHEN, CDR2 SYDVKM, per germline. Trimming pared 6 bases from V and 4 bases from J, leaving 16 bases between. The chain's CDR3 is CASRDREFSYNEQFF. DNA of the CDR3: TGTGCCAGCAGGGACCGGGAATTTTCATACAATGAGCAGTTCTTC.

The V call is TRBV18, the J call TRBJ2-2, with no clear D. Trimming left V 0 bases short and J 0 bases short, with 8 bases between. The CDR3 has 16 amino acids. Germline V gene lookup returns CDR1 KGHSH and CDR2 LQKENI. In nucleotides, the CDR3 is TGTGCCAGCTCACCACCGCCTAGATCGAACACCGGGGAGCTGTTTTTT. Translated: CASSPPPRSNTGELFF.

There are a few counts of this clonotype. CDR3 coding DNA: TGTGCCAGCAGCTTTCAGGGAGGCCGTGGGGTCACTGAAGCTTTCTTT. Amino acid sequence: CASSFQGGRGVTEAFF. The rearrangement uses TRBV7-9 and TRBJ1-1, with a weak D call TRBD1 (5 bases). The CDR3 sequence is 16 residues long. Germline CDR1 and CDR2: SEHNR and FQNEAQ (reference sequence). V was cut by 3 bases and J by 4 bases, with 18 bases left in between.

This clonotype was seen repeatedly, ten times or more. The gene calls are TRBV6-5 and TRBJ2-1; 10 positions match TRBD2. In germline, CDR1 is MNHEY, CDR2 SVGAGI. J gave up 9 bases and V 6 bases, and 17 bases lay outside the gene matches. The CDR3 loop spans 17 amino acids. This chain's CDR3 is CASSKKGASGSFVEQFF. The CDR3 DNA reads as TGTGCCAGCAGCAAGAAGGGGGCTAGCGGGAGTTTCGTTGAGCAGTTCTTC.

This clonotype occurred a few times. V is TRBV9 and J is TRBJ1-4; 7 bases map to TRBD1. Germline V gene data show CDR1 as SGDLS and CDR2 as YYNGEE. V was pared by 5 bases and J by 7 bases, with 5 bases of the junction left unmatched. CDR3 length: 13 residues. This chain's CDR3 is CASSKAGGEKLFF. CDR3 DNA sequence: TGTGCCAGCAGTAAGGCAGGGGGTGAAAAACTGTTTTTT.

This clonotype was counted ten times or more. For the CDR3, the DNA is TGTGCCAGCTCACTTACAGGGGATAGCTCCTACGAGCAGTACTTC. Amino acids: CASSLTGDSSYEQYF. The V call is TRBV6-1, the J call TRBJ2-7; 7 bases are shared with TRBD1. V was pared by 8 bases and J by 0 bases, with 10 bases of the junction left unmatched. Germline CDR1 MNHNS, CDR2 SASEGT. The CDR3 covers 15 residues.

This chain uses TRBV30 with TRBJ2-1, with 11 bases fitting TRBD2. Losses at the gene ends were 1 base for V and 4 bases for J; bases not matched to a gene: 3. CDR3 length: 15 residues. CDR1 is GTSNPN, CDR2 SVGIG, per germline (reference sequence). CDR3 amino acids: CAWSAGTSGYNEQFF. In DNA, the CDR3 is TGTGCCTGGAGTGCCGGGACTAGCGGTTACAATGAGCAGTTCTTC.

CDR3 nucleotide sequence: TGCAGTGCTAGAGATGGAGCCGCCAAGGCAGATACGCAGTATTTT. Its translation: CSARDGAAKADTQYF. The chain links TRBV20-1 to TRBJ2-3; D not resolved. Germline V gives CDR1 DFQATT, CDR2 SNEGSKA (reference sequence). Trimming took off 0 bases at V and 4 bases at J, with 14 bases between the two ends. CDR3 size: 15 residues.

This clonotype was found many times. The chain links TRBV7-2 to TRBJ2-7; D gene ambiguous. The V end was cut by 7 bases, the J end by 4 bases, with 8 bases between. Germline CDR1 and CDR2: SGHTA and FQGNSA. CDR3 size: 11 residues. The CDR3 DNA reads as TGTGCCAGCACGCTCGGGTACGAGCAGTACTTC. As protein: CASTLGYEQYF.

This clonotype was counted only a few times. The gene calls are TRBV20-1 and TRBJ2-3; the match to TRBD2 covers 8 bases. The CDR3 length is 15 residues. Losses at the gene ends were 5 bases for V and 2 bases for J; bases not matched to a gene: 9. Germline V gene sequence: CDR1 DFQATT, CDR2 SNEGSKA (reference sequence). The CDR3 sequence: CSAGQRLANTDTQYF. CDR3 DNA sequence: TGCAGTGCTGGGCAGCGACTAGCGAACACAGATACGCAGTATTTT.

There are many counts of this clonotype. The V call is TRBV6-5, the J call TRBJ1-1; weak D call: TRBD1 (5 bases). The V gene lost 1 base and the J gene lost 0 bases, with 12 bases spanning the gap. Germline lookup yields CDR1 MNHEY and CDR2 SVGAGI. This CDR3 has 16 residues. CDR3 coding DNA: TGTGCCAGCAGTTACTTGAAACAGGCCCTGAACACTGAAGCTTTCTTT. It codes for CASSYLKQALNTEAFF.

This chain connects TRBV11-1 to TRBJ2-7; D is unresolved. This CDR3 is 17 amino acids long. Deletions cut 2 bases from V and 0 bases from J, with 17 bases between. The germline gives CDR1 SGHAT, CDR2 FQDESV (reference sequence). Here the CDR3 reads CASSLIKWNTPSYEQYF. The CDR3 DNA reads TGTGCCAGCAGCTTAATTAAGTGGAATACCCCCTCCTACGAGCAGTACTTC.

This clonotype was found many times. The J gene is TRBJ2-1, the V gene TRBV6-5, with D maybe TRBD2 (5 bases). V lost 6 bases to trimming and J lost 9 bases, with 12 bases between them. The CDR3 totals 12 residues. Germline V gene sequence: CDR1 MNHEY, CDR2 SVGAGI. The CDR3 nucleotides are TGTGCCAGCAGCCCGCTAGGGAGTGAGCAGTTCTTC. Amino acid sequence: CASSPLGSEQFF.

This rearrangement joins TRBV6-5 to TRBJ2-5, with TRBD2 matching over 9 bases. V shed 4 bases, J shed 4 bases, and the junction held 13 bases outside the gene matches. Germline CDR1 MNHEY, CDR2 SVGAGI. The CDR3 consists of 17 residues. The chain's CDR3 is CASSLGRGSGRGETQYF. In DNA form, the CDR3 reads TGTGCCAGCAGTTTGGGAAGAGGTAGCGGGAGAGGAGAGACCCAGTACTTC.

The chain has TRBV19 and TRBJ2-7; 12 bases fit TRBD2. The ends lost 7 bases at V and 6 bases at J; junction bases unmatched: 7. This CDR3 has 14 residues. Germline CDR1 is LNHDA and CDR2 is SQIVND (reference sequence). CDR3 sequence: CASTRLAGEGEQYF. CDR3 sequence (DNA): TGTGCCAGTACCAGACTAGCGGGAGAGGGCGAGCAGTACTTC. Filled out from reference TRBV19 and TRBJ2-7, the complete variable domain reads DGGITQSPKYLFRKEGQNVTLSCEQNLNHDAMYWYRQDPGQGLRLIYYSQIVNDFQKGDIAEGYSVSREKKESFPLTVTSAQKNPTAFYLCASTRLAGEGEQYFGPGTRLTVT.

The sample holds a few counts of this clonotype. The chain couples TRBV7-2 to TRBJ2-7; no clear D gene. The germline V and J ends were trimmed by 11 bases and 2 bases, with 16 bases remaining between them. The CDR3 contains 13 residues. The germline V gene encodes CDR1 SGHTA and CDR2 FQGNSA. CDR3 protein: CACSDPPAYEQYF. The DNA of the CDR3 is TGTGCCTGTAGTGACCCTCCGGCCTACGAGCAGTACTTC.

This clonotype was recorded a few times. V is TRBV4-3 and J is TRBJ2-1; 7 bases match TRBD2. CDR1 is LGHNA and CDR2 is YSLEER in the germline V gene. With V trimmed by 6 bases and J by 8 bases, 10 bases remained unmatched. The CDR3 is 14 amino acids. CDR3 bases: TGCGCCAGCAGGGGTGGGCGGGAGAGGGATGAGCAGTTCTTC. Its translation is CASRGGRERDEQFF.

This clonotype occurred many times. The DNA for the CDR3 is TGTGCCAGCAGCTCCCTAGCGGCAACCACCGGGGAGCTGTTTTTT. This translates into CASSSLAATTGELFF. This chain links TRBV7-9 with TRBJ2-2, with 7 bases aligning to TRBD2. The CDR3 runs to 15 residues. CDR1 and CDR2 (germline): SEHNR, FQNEAQ (reference sequence). The ends lost 4 bases at V and 4 bases at J; junction bases unmatched: 6.